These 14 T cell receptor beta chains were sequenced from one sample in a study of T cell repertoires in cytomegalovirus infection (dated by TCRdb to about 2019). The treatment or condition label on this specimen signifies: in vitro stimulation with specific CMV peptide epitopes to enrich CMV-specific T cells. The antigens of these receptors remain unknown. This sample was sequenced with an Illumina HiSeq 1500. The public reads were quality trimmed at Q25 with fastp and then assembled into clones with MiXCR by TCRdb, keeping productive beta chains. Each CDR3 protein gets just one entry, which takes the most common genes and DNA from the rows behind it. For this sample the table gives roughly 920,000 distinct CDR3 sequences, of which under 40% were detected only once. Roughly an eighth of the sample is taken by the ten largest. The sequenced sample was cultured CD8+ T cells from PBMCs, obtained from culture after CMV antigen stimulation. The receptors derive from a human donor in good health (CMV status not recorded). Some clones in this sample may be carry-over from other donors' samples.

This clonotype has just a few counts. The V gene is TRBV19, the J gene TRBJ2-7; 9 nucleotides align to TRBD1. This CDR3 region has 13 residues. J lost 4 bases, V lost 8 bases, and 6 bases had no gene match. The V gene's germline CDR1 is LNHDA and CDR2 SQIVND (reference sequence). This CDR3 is CASAAQGAYEQYF. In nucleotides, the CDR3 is TGTGCCAGTGCCGCACAGGGGGCGTACGAGCAGTACTTC.

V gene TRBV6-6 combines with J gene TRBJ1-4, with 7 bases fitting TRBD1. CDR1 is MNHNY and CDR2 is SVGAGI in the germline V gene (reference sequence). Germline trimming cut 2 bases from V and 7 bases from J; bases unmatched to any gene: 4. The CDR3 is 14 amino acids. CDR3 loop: CASSYRGQSEKLFF. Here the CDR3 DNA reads TGTGCCAGCAGTTACAGGGGGCAGAGTGAAAAACTGTTTTTT.

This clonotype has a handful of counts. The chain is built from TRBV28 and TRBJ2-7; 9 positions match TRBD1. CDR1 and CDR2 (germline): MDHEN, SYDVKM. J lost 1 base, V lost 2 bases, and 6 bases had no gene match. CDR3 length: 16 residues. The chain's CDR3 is CASSLATGGGSYEQYV. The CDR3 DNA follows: TGTGCCAGCAGTTTAGCGACAGGGGGTGGGTCCTACGAGCAGTACGTC.

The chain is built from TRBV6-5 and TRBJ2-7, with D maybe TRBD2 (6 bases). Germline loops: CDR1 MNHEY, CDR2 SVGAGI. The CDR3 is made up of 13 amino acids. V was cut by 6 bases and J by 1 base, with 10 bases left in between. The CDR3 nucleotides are TGTGCCAGCAGAGCCAGCGGGTCCTACGAGCAGTACGTC. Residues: CASRASGSYEQYV.

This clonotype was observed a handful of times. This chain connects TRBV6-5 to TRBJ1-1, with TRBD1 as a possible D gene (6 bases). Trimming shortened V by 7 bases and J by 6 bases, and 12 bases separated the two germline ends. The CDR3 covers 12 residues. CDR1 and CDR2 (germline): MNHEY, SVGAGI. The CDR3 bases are TGTGCCAGCACCCCGGGGGGGCCTGAAGCTTTCTTT. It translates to CASTPGGPEAFF.

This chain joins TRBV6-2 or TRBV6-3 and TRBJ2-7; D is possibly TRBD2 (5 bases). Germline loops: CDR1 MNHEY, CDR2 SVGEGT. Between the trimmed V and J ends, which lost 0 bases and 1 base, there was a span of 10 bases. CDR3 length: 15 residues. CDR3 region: CASSYSREGSYEQYV. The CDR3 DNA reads TGTGCCAGCAGTTACTCGAGGGAAGGGTCCTACGAGCAGTACGTC.

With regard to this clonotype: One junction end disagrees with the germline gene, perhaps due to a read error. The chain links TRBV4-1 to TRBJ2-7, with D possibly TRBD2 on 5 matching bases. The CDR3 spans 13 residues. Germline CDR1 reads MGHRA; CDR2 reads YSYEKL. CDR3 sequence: CASSPRAFYEQYF. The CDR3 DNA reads TGCGCCAGTAGCCCGCGGGCCTTCTACGAGCAGTACTTC.

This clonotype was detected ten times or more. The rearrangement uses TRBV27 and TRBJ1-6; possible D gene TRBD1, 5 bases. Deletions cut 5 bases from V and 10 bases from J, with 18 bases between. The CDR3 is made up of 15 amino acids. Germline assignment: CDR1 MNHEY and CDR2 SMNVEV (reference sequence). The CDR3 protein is CASSPTGKGRSPLHF. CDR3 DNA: TGTGCCAGCAGTCCTACGGGGAAGGGGAGATCACCCCTCCACTTT.

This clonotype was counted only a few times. CDR3 in amino acids: CASLASGYTF. DNA of the CDR3: TGTGCCAGCCTCGCATCAGGCTACACCTTC. V is TRBV7-6 and J is TRBJ1-2; D not certain. The V end lost 8 bases, the J end lost 8 bases, and 9 bases lay between the germline ends. Germline V lookup: CDR1 SGHVS, CDR2 FNYEAQ. The CDR3 sequence is 10 residues long. Full variable domain (missing parts from reference TRBV7-6 and TRBJ1-2): GAGVSQSPRYKVTKRGQDVALRCDPISGHVSLYWYRQALGQGPEFLTYFNYEAQQDKSGLPNDRFSAERPEGSISTLTIQRTEQRDSAMYRCASLASGYTFGSGTRLTVV.

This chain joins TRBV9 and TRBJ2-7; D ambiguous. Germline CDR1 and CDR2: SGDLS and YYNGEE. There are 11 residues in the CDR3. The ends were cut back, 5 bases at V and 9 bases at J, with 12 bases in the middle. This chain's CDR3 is CASSSLGRQYF. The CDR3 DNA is TGTGCCAGCAGTTCCCTAGGGCGGCAGTACTTC.

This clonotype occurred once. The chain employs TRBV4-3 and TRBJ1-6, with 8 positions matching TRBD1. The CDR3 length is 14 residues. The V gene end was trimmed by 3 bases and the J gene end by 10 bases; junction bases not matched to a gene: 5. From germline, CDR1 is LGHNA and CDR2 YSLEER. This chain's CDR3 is CASSHGTGGSPLHF. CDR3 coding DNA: TGCGCCAGCAGCCACGGGACAGGAGGCTCACCCCTCCACTTT.

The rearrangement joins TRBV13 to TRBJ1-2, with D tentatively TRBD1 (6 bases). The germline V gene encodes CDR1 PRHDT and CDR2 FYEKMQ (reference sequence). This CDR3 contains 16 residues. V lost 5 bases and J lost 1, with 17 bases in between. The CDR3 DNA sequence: TGTGCCAGCAGCATGACCCGGGACACCAGTAACTATGGCTACACCTTC. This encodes CASSMTRDTSNYGYTF.

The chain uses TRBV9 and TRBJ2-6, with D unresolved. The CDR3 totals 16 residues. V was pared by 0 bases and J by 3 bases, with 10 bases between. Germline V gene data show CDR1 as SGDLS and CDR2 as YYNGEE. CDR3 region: CASSVGKGNGANVLTF. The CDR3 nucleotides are TGTGCCAGCAGCGTAGGCAAGGGTAATGGGGCCAACGTCCTGACTTTC.

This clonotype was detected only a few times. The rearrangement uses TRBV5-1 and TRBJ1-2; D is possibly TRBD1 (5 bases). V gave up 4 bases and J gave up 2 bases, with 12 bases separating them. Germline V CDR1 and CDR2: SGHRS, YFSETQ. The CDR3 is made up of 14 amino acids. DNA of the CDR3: TGCGCCAGCAGCCTTAGACAGAGGAACTATGGCTACACCTTC. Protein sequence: CASSLRQRNYGYTF.